The clone carrying this TCR beta chain was observed at least ten times. What it recognizes is unknown. Axillary draining lymph nodes of breast cancer patients supplied the node samples. These data belong to a study of breast tumors, draining lymph nodes, adjacent tissues. Study findings and constraints: Compared with basal-like, luminal-like tumors shared significantly more repertoire with nontumor tissue. Tumor repertoires ranked between lymph nodes and nontumor tissue in diversity, with V and J gene preferences. The lymph node origin of tumor T cells was framed as consistent with a hypothesis, not demonstrated.

MiXCR, run by TCRdb on the multiplex PCR reads, gives a single entry per CDR3 protein. The sample comprises 200,000 or so distinct CDR3 sequences, 31% of which are singletons, and 4.3% rests with the top ten. Between the trimmed V and J ends, which lost 5 bases and 5 bases, there was a span of 12 bases. Germline CDR1 is SEHNR and CDR2 is FQNEAQ (reference sequence). CDR3 length: 13 amino acids. V and J are TRBV7-9 and TRBJ2-5; D might be TRBD1 (6 bases). The clonotype was recovered from a female donor with breast cancer. Some clones in this sample may be carry-over from other donors' samples. Material: axillary lymph node tissue. CDR3 residues: CASSRGQGETQYF. The CDR3 DNA reads TGTGCCAGCAGCCGGGGCCAGGGGGAGACCCAGTACTTC.